This T cell receptor beta chain was sequenced during a study of blood T cell repertoires in COVID-19. Libraries were prepared by immunoSEQ multiplex PCR; TCRdb keeps only in-frame clonotypes and omits some of them. Here the sample spans roughly 120,000 clones, 70% to 90% being singletons. CDR3 size: 15 residues. V lost 5 bases and J 4 bases, leaving 17 bases between the germline ends. Germline V CDR1 and CDR2: SEHNR, FQNEAQ (reference sequence). This clone has just a few counts. Sample: peripheral blood. This sequence was found in a woman between 50 and 59 years old with acute or convalescent COVID-19. This sequence joins TRBV7-9 and TRBJ1-2; D perhaps matches TRBD1 (6 bases). This CDR3 reads CASSRLQDSIYGYTF. The CDR3 DNA sequence: TGTGCCAGCAGCCGACTCCAGGACAGCATCTATGGCTACACCTTC.